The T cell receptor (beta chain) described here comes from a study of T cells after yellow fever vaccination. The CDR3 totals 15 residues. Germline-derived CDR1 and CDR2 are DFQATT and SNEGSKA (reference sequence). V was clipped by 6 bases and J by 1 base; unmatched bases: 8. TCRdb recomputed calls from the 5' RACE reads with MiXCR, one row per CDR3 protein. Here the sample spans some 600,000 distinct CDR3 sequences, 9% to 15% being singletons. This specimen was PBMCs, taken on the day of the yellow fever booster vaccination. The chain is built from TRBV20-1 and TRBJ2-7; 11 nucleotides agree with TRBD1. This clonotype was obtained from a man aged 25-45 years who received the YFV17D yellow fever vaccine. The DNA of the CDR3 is TGCAGTGCGACTCCCGGACAGGGGGCTTCCTACGAGCAGTACTTC. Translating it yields CSATPGQGASYEQYF.